Detailed here is one T cell receptor (beta chain). The sample is drawn from a study of blood T cell repertoires in COVID-19. Study-level information: COVID-19 samples collected from the United States, Italy and Spain covered acute and convalescent phases. The analysed material was cDNA or gDNA that came from T cells, B-cell-depleted T cells, or PBMCs.

In the authors' workflow: Nucleated cell counts were estimated from reference gene primer amplification. TCRdb's table, derived via immunoSEQ multiplex PCR, lists solely in-frame clones and lacks some. The V and J calls and clone size are taken from that table; D and trimming were inferred from the DNA. In the table there are some 130,000 clones, around nine tenths of which are singletons. Looked up from germline, CDR1 is LNHDA and CDR2 is SQIVND (reference sequence). The CDR3 has 14 residues. Trimming removed 4 bases at V and 6 bases at J, with 13 bases between. Sequencing was carried out using peripheral blood. The origin of this receptor is a man between 65 and 85 years old with active COVID-19. This chain joins TRBV19 and TRBJ1-5, with D possibly being TRBD1 (6 bases). CDR3 loop: CASSNRQEGQPQHF. In DNA, the CDR3 is TGTGCCAGTAGTAATCGACAGGAAGGTCAGCCCCAGCATTTT.